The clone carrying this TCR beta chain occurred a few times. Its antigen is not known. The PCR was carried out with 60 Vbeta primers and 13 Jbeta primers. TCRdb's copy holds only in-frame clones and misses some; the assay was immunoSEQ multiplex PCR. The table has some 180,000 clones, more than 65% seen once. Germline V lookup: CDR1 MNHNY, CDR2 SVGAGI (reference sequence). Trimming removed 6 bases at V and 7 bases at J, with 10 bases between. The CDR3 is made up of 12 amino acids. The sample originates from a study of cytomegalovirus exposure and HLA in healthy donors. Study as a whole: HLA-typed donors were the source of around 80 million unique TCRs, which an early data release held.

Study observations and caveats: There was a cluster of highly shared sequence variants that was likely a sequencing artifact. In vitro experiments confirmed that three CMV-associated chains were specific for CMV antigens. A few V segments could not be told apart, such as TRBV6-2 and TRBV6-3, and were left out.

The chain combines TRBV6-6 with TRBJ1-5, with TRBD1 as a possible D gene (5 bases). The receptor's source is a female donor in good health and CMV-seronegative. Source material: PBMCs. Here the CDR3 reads CASRATDQPQHF. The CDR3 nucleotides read TGTGCCAGCAGGGCGACAGACCAGCCCCAGCATTTT.